The 16 T cell receptor beta chains listed next were all sequenced from one sample in a study of identical twins. One entry per CDR3 protein results from TCRdb running MiXCR on the 5' RACE reads. There are some 270,000 distinct CDR3 sequences in the sample; approximately 8.6% occur only once, and over 2.5% lies in the top ten. The sample was also linked to a second study, of yellow fever vaccine responses in identical twins.

Material: CD8+ T cells sorted from blood. Source of these receptors: a woman aged 18-30 years in good health.

The J gene is TRBJ2-4, the V gene TRBV9; D unresolved. The germline gives CDR1 SGDLS, CDR2 YYNGEE. This CDR3 is built from 13 residues. Trimming pared 0 bases from V and 1 base from J, leaving 2 bases between. Here the CDR3 DNA reads TGTGCCAGCAGCGTAGGGGCCAAAAACATTCAGTACTTC. The encoded protein is CASSVGAKNIQYF.

This clonotype was counted ten times or more. The CDR3 is CASSHLAGDIDTQYF. For the CDR3, the DNA is TGTGCCAGCAGCCACCTAGCGGGGGATATCGATACGCAGTATTTT. The V gene is TRBV4-2, the J gene TRBJ2-3; 10 nucleotides align to TRBD2. The CDR3 sequence is 15 residues long. Germline V gene data show CDR1 as LGHNA and CDR2 as YNFKEQ. V shed 3 bases and J 6 bases; nucleotides not matched to a gene: 6.

This clonotype was seen a few times. This chain links TRBV4-2 with TRBJ2-5; D not certain. CDR1 and CDR2 (germline): LGHNA, YNFKEQ. The V end was cut by 0 bases, the J end by 1 base, with 6 bases between. This CDR3 has 14 amino acids. The DNA for the CDR3 is TGTGCCAGCAGCCAAGATGACTCCCAAGAGACCCAGTACTTC. Translating gives CASSQDDSQETQYF.

This clonotype occurred many times. CDR3: CSARDTENTGELFF. The CDR3 DNA is TGCAGTGCTAGAGATACGGAGAACACCGGGGAGCTGTTTTTT. This sequence joins TRBV20-1 and TRBJ2-2; D is uncertain. CDR3 length equals 14 residues. Trimming removed 0 bases at V and 1 base at J, with 6 bases between. Germline V gene lookup returns CDR1 DFQATT and CDR2 SNEGSKA (reference sequence).

Here the CDR3 DNA reads TGTGCCAGTAGTATTGGGTGGGGCTATGAGCAGTTCTTC. Its protein is CASSIGWGYEQFF. This chain uses TRBV19 with TRBJ2-1; the D gene is possibly TRBD1 (5 bases). V was cut by 3 bases and J by 8 bases, with 11 bases left in between. This CDR3 is built from 13 residues. Per germline, CDR1 LNHDA and CDR2 SQIVND (reference sequence). The full variable domain, with the rest looked up from reference TRBV19 and TRBJ2-1, is DGGITQSPKYLFRKEGQNVTLSCEQNLNHDAMYWYRQDPGQGLRLIYYSQIVNDFQKGDIAEGYSVSREKKESFPLTVTSAQKNPTAFYLCASSIGWGYEQFFGPGTRLTVL.

This clonotype was counted between two and nine times. The rearrangement joins TRBV6-1 to TRBJ2-3; D perhaps matches TRBD2 (6 bases). Per germline, CDR1 MNHNS and CDR2 SASEGT. The CDR3 contains 14 residues. V was shortened by 8 bases and J by 4 bases, with 16 bases between the two germline ends. The CDR3 loop reads CASSGVGSADTQYF. In nucleotides, the CDR3 is TGTGCCAGCTCGGGAGTGGGTAGCGCAGATACGCAGTATTTT.

The chain couples TRBV28 to TRBJ1-1; no reliable D call. The CDR3 runs 15 residues. V was cut by 7 bases and J by 0 bases, with 15 bases left in between. From germline, CDR1 is MDHEN and CDR2 SYDVKM. For the CDR3, the DNA is TGTGCCAGCAAGCCGAGGGAGCTACTGAACACTGAAGCTTTCTTT. Its translation: CASKPRELLNTEAFF.

V is TRBV20-1 and J is TRBJ2-7; 11 nucleotides agree with TRBD2. Germline V CDR1 and CDR2: DFQATT, SNEGSKA (reference sequence). This CDR3 is 18 amino acids long. J was trimmed by 0 bases and V by 0 bases; bases with no gene match: 10. In DNA form, the CDR3 reads TGCAGTGCTAGAGATCCCGGCGGGACTAGCGGATTCTCCTACGAGCAGTACTTC. Protein: CSARDPGGTSGFSYEQYF.

The rearrangement joins TRBV28 to TRBJ2-3, with D possibly matching TRBD2 (6 bases). Germline CDR1 reads MDHEN; CDR2 reads SYDVKM. Trimming stripped 2 bases from V and 8 bases from J, with 8 bases between. The CDR3 consists of 12 residues. The CDR3 DNA follows: TGTGCCAGCAGTTTACGGGGAGGTACGCAGTATTTT. Translating gives CASSLRGGTQYF.

Many counts were recorded for this clonotype. The chain uses TRBV4-3 and TRBJ2-7; no reliable D call. Germline loops: CDR1 LGHNA, CDR2 YSLEER. This CDR3 is built from 12 residues. V lost 0 bases, J lost 4 bases, and 4 bases lay in between. CDR3 DNA sequence: TGCGCCAGCAGCCAAGATGGTTACGAGCAGTACTTC. It yields the protein CASSQDGYEQYF.

This clonotype was counted between two and nine times. The gene calls are TRBV5-1 and TRBJ2-7; the match to TRBD2 covers 9 bases. Germline loops: CDR1 SGHRS, CDR2 YFSETQ. V lost 0 bases and J lost 2; bases outside the gene matches: 3. The CDR3 sequence is 15 residues long. The CDR3 region has the DNA TGCGCCAGCAGCTTGGATCCTAGCGGGACCTACGAGCAGTACTTC. Amino acids: CASSLDPSGTYEQYF.

This clonotype was observed at least ten times. The rearrangement joins TRBV7-8 to TRBJ2-7; 7 nucleotides agree with TRBD2. V shed 7 bases, J shed 5 bases, and the junction held 14 bases outside the gene matches. The CDR3 has 15 residues. The V gene's germline CDR1 is SGHVS and CDR2 FQNEAQ. The CDR3 nucleotides are TGTGCCAGCATCCCCTTCGGGGGGTCTAGGGACGAGCAGTACTTC. This gives the protein CASIPFGGSRDEQYF. The whole variable domain, remainder taken from reference TRBV7-8 and TRBJ2-7, is GAGVSQSPRYKVAKRGQDVALRCDPISGHVSLFWYQQALGQGPEFLTYFQNEAQLDKSGLPSDRFFAERPEGSVSTLKIQRTQQEDSAVYLCASIPFGGSRDEQYFGPGTRLTVT.

The V call is TRBV19, the J call TRBJ2-5; D not resolved. The V end was cut by 2 bases, the J end by 2 bases, with 6 bases between. The CDR3 sequence is 13 residues long. The germline V gene encodes CDR1 LNHDA and CDR2 SQIVND (reference sequence). CDR3 residues: CASSISLQETQYF. As DNA, the CDR3 is TGTGCCAGTAGTATAAGTCTACAAGAGACCCAGTACTTC. The complete variable domain, with remaining parts taken from reference TRBV19 and TRBJ2-5, reads DGGITQSPKYLFRKEGQNVTLSCEQNLNHDAMYWYRQDPGQGLRLIYYSQIVNDFQKGDIAEGYSVSREKKESFPLTVTSAQKNPTAFYLCASSISLQETQYFGPGTRLLVL.

This clonotype has a handful of counts. This rearrangement joins TRBV7-9 to TRBJ1-5, with D hard to call. V dropped 2 bases and J dropped 0 bases, with 8 bases sitting between them. The CDR3 loop spans 15 amino acids. Looked up from germline, CDR1 is SEHNR and CDR2 is FQNEAQ (reference sequence). CDR3: CASSLLGNSNQPQHF. In nucleotides, the CDR3 is TGTGCCAGCAGCTTATTAGGGAATAGCAATCAGCCCCAGCATTTT.

This clonotype occurred a few times. The CDR3 DNA is TGTGCCAGCAGCCAAACGGGAATTGAAAGGAGGGGTACGCAGTATTTT. It encodes CASSQTGIERRGTQYF. The chain recombines TRBV7-8 with TRBJ2-3; D may be TRBD2 (6 bases). The germline gives CDR1 SGHVS, CDR2 FQNEAQ. Trimming cost V 5 bases and J 8 bases, with 23 bases left between them. CDR3 length: 16 residues.

This clonotype was recorded a few times. The chain combines TRBV12-3 or TRBV12-4 with TRBJ2-7; D uncertain. The germline V and J ends were trimmed by 4 bases and 0 bases, with 10 bases remaining between them. The CDR3 loop spans 14 amino acids. The CDR3 region is CASSSTPVSYEQYF. Here the CDR3 DNA reads TGTGCCAGCAGTTCCACCCCCGTCTCCTACGAGCAGTACTTC.